This T cell receptor (beta chain) was captured in a study of cytomegalovirus exposure and HLA in healthy donors. The PCR ran on 60 Vbeta and 13 Jbeta primers. Libraries were prepared by immunoSEQ multiplex PCR; TCRdb keeps only in-frame clonotypes and omits some of them. The repertoire holds approximately 130,000 clones, with approximately 80% as singletons. V lost 6 bases, J lost 8 bases, and 13 bases stayed unmatched. The length of the CDR3 is 16 residues. Germline CDR1 and CDR2: SGHVS and FQNEAQ. V is TRBV7-8 and J is TRBJ1-6, with 7 positions matching TRBD1. This TCR was recovered from a boy aged 2 to 9 in good health and CMV-seronegative. The specimen was PBMCs. CDR3 amino acids: CASRGEGRGFYSPLHF. The CDR3 nucleotides read TGTGCCAGCAGAGGAGAGGGCAGGGGGTTTTATTCACCCCTCCACTTT. The full variable domain, its missing parts supplied by reference TRBV7-8 and TRBJ1-6, is GAGVSQSPRYKVAKRGQDVALRCDPISGHVSLFWYQQALGQGPEFLTYFQNEAQLDKSGLPSDRFFAERPEGSVSTLKIQRTQQEDSAVYLCASRGEGRGFYSPLHFGNGTRLTVT.